This T cell receptor beta chain was captured by sequencing in a study of blood T cell repertoires in COVID-19. About the study: Sites in the United States, Italy and Spain provided acute and convalescent COVID-19 samples. Nucleic acid was either cDNA or gDNA, and it came from T cells, B-cell-depleted T cells, or PBMCs.

Per the study methods: The assay estimated nucleated cells by amplifying reference gene primers. Repertoires were generated with immunoSEQ multiplex PCR, while TCRdb's copy carries only in-frame clones and drops some. The D gene and trimming were derived from the DNA, and the V and J assignments and clone size from that table. The sample holds some 200,000 clones, approximately 80% seen once. The CDR3 extends over 14 amino acids. The V segment lost 5 bases and the J segment 7 bases; nucleotides outside the gene matches: 7. Germline lookup yields CDR1 PRHDT and CDR2 FYEKMQ (reference sequence). The TCR comes from a woman in her forties who had recovered from COVID-19. The sequenced sample consisted of peripheral blood. The J gene is TRBJ2-1, the V gene TRBV13, with 8 nucleotides matching TRBD2. The CDR3 sequence: CASSHSGTRNEQFF. CDR3 in DNA: TGTGCCAGCAGCCACTCCGGGACTAGGAATGAGCAGTTCTTC.